Listed here is a single T cell receptor beta chain. Germline V gives CDR1 MGHRA, CDR2 YSYEKL. V was shortened by 3 bases and J by 0 bases, with 14 bases between the two germline ends. This CDR3 has 16 amino acids. Reasons for excluding patients were uncontrolled infection, other autoimmune disease, pregnancy or lactation. Source material for PBMCs was about 10 ml fresh peripheral blood. The source material, RNA transcripts, was used to amplify TCR beta CDR3 regions. A set of HTBI primers served as the primers for a first-round RT-PCR of the TCR CDR3. TCRdb processed the multiplex PCR reads anew with MiXCR; each CDR3 protein has one entry. This repertoire shows some 580,000 distinct CDR3 sequences, 15% to 20% found once; its top ten account for 2.5% to 4%. This sample was included in a study of T cells in Graves' hyperthyroidism and ophthalmopathy.

The V call is TRBV4-1, the J call TRBJ1-2; D gene uncertain. The sample comprised blood. The TCR originated in a woman between 35 and 50 years old with Graves' ophthalmopathy. CDR3 sequence reads: CASSHGRAVTNYGYTF. Here the CDR3 DNA reads TGCGCCAGCAGCCATGGACGGGCCGTAACTAACTATGGCTACACCTTC.